The T cell receptor beta chain described here comes from a study of PD-L1 blockade in urothelial cancer. Germline assignment: CDR1 SGHAT and CDR2 FQNNGV. V trimming: 1 base; J trimming: 3 bases; junction bases outside the gene matches: 1. This CDR3 has 15 residues. TCRdb's table, derived via immunoSEQ multiplex PCR, lists solely in-frame clones and lacks some. The sample consists of tens of thousands of clones, roughly 76% of them appearing once. Time point in this sample: pretreatment peripheral blood. The chain joins TRBV11-2 to TRBJ2-2; 8 positions agree with TRBD2. The TCR was taken from a man in his sixties or seventies with urothelial cancer. Sequenced material: PBMCs, taken around atezolizumab (anti-PD-L1) treatment. CDR3 residues: CASSLAGGDTGELFF. Written as DNA, the CDR3 is TGTGCCAGCAGCTTAGCCGGGGGGGACACCGGGGAGCTGTTTTTT.